This T cell receptor beta chain was sequenced for a study of T-cell reconstitution after alpha-beta-depleted transplantation in children. This clonotype was counted at least ten times. The CDR3 is 13 residues long. The V and J ends lost 4 bases and 3 bases respectively, with 10 bases between them. Germline V gene sequence: CDR1 SGHRS, CDR2 YFSETQ. A library of TCRbeta sequences, prepared with unique molecular identifiers, was generated. TCRdb reanalysed the PCR reads using MiXCR and keeps one entry per CDR3 protein. Altogether 200,000 to 250,000 distinct CDR3 sequences are present, 9.5% to 15% being singletons, with the ten largest covering roughly 2.8%.

The sequence derives from a human donor who donated a stem cell graft to a child with acute lymphoblastic leukemia. The rearrangement joins TRBV5-1 to TRBJ1-2; no firm D call. The sample was PBMCs from the stem cell graft donor, taken from the stem cell graft. The CDR3 sequence: CASSKTVDYGYTF. The CDR3 DNA reads TGCGCCAGCAGCAAAACAGTGGACTATGGCTACACCTTC.